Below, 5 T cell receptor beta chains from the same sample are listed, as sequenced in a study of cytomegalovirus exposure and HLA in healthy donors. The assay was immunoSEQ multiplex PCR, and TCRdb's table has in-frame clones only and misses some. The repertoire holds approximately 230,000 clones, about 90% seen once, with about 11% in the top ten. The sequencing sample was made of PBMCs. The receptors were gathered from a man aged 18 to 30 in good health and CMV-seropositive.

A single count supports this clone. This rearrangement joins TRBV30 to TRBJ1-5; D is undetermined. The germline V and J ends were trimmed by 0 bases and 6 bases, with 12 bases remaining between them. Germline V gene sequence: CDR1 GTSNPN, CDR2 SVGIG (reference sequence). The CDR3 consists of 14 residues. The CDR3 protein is CAWSVKPAGQPQHF. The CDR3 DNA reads TGTGCCTGGAGTGTTAAGCCCGCGGGTCAGCCCCAGCATTTT.

The CDR3 reads CASSRVVQGSSYNEQFF. The CDR3 DNA is TGTGCCAGCAGCCGCGTAGTTCAGGGGAGCTCCTACAATGAGCAGTTCTTC. The chain links TRBV16 to TRBJ2-1; D is perhaps TRBD1 (6 bases). The V and J ends lost 4 bases and 0 bases respectively, with 16 bases between them. CDR3 length: 17 residues. Germline V CDR1 and CDR2: KGHSY, FQNENV. Full variable domain (rest looked up from reference TRBV16 and TRBJ2-1): GEEVAQTPKHLVRGEGQKAKLYCAPIKGHSYVFWYQQVLKNEFKFLISFQNENVFDETGMPKERFSAKCLPNSPCSLEIQATKLEDSAVYFCASSRVVQGSSYNEQFFGPGTRLTVL.

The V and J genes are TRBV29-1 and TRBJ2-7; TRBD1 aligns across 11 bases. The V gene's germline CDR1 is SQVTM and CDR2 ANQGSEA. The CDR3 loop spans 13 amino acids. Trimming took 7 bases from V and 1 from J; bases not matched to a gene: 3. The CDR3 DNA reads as TGCAGCGCCGGGACAGGGGGTTCCTACGAGCAGTACTTC. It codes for CSAGTGGSYEQYF.

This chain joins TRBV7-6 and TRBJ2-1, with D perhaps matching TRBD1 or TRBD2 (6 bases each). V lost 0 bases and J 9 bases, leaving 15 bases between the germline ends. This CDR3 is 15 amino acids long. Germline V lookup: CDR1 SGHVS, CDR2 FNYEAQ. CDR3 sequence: CASSLAGGGQGEQFF. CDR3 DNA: TGTGCCAGCAGCTTAGCCGGAGGGGGTCAGGGTGAGCAGTTCTTC.

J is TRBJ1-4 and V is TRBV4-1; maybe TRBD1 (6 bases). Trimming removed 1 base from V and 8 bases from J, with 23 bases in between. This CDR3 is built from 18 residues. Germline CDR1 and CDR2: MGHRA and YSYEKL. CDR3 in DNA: TGCGCCAGCAGCCAAGTTAGTGGGGGGCGCAAGCTACCCGAAAAACTGTTTTTT. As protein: CASSQVSGGRKLPEKLFF.